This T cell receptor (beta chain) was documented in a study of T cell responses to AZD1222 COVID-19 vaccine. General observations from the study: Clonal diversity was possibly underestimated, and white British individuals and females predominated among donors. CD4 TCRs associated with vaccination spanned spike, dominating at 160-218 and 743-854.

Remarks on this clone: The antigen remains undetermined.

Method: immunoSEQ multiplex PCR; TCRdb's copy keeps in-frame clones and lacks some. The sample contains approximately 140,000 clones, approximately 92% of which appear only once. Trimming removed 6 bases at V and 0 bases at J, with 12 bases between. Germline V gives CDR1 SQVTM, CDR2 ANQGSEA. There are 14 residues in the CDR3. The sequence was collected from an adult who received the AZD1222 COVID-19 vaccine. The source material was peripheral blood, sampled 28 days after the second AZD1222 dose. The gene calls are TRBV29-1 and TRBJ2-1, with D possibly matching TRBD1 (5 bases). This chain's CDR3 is CSVDGQTSYNEQFF. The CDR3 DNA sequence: TGCAGCGTGGACGGACAAACCTCCTACAATGAGCAGTTCTTC.